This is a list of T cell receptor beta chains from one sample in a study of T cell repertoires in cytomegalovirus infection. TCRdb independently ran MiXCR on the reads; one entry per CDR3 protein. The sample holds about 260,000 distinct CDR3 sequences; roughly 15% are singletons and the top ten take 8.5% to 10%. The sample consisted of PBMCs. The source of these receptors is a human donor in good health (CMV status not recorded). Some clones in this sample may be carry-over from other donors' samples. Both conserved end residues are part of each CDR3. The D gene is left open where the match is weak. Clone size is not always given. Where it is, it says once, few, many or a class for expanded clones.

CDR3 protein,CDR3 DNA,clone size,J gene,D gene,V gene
CASSSRGNRDEQFF,TGTGCCAGCAGTTCCAGGGGGAATAGGGATGAGCAGTTCTTC,-,TRBJ2-1,TRBD1,TRBV6-2/TRBV6-3
CASSYTGLAGNEQFF,TGTGCCAGCAGTTACACGGGACTAGCGGGAAATGAGCAGTTCTTC,-,TRBJ2-1,TRBD2,TRBV6-2/TRBV6-3
CASSFSPGQGTTDTQYF,TGTGCCAGCAGCTTCTCACCGGGACAGGGGACAACAGATACGCAGTATTTT,many,TRBJ2-3,TRBD1,TRBV7-8
CASSAAPGLAPDTQYF,TGTGCCAGTAGCGCAGCCCCGGGACTAGCGCCAGATACGCAGTATTTT,many,TRBJ2-3,TRBD2,TRBV19
CSARDPGGFGIQYF,TGCAGTGCTAGAGATCCAGGGGGTTTTGGCATTCAGTACTTC,few,TRBJ2-4,TRBD1,TRBV20-1
CSAADGAYEQYF,TGCAGCGCCGCTGACGGAGCCTACGAGCAGTACTTC,few,TRBJ2-7,-,TRBV29-1
CASSLVGDSYQETQYF,TGTGCCAGCAGCTTAGTCGGAGACTCGTACCAAGAGACCCAGTACTTC,-,TRBJ2-5,-,TRBV7-9
CASSLGTQGRQPQHF,TGTGCCAGCAGCTTAGGGACTCAGGGCCGGCAGCCCCAGCATTTT,many,TRBJ1-5,-,TRBV7-2
CASSHRDTTTNEKLFF,TGTGCCAGCAGCCACCGGGACACCACAACTAATGAAAAACTGTTTTTT,many,TRBJ1-4,-,TRBV7-9
CASRNSRGLQDEKLFF,TGTGCCAGCAGGAACAGCAGGGGTCTTCAGGATGAAAAACTGTTTTTT,many,TRBJ1-4,-,TRBV28
CSAPREGGGEWPQHF,TGCAGTGCTCCCCGGGAGGGAGGGGGTGAGTGGCCCCAGCATTTT,few,TRBJ1-5,-,TRBV20-1
CASSLGQGPGQPQHF,TGTGCCAGCAGCTTGGGTCAGGGACCCGGTCAGCCCCAGCATTTT,many,TRBJ1-5,-,TRBV5-6
CASNQQGFQYF,TGTGCCAGCAATCAACAGGGGTTTCAGTACTTC,once,TRBJ2-4,TRBD1,TRBV28
CSVFGQGVNGYTF,TGCAGCGTCTTCGGACAGGGGGTAAATGGCTACACCTTC,-,TRBJ1-2,TRBD1,TRBV29-1
CSARDHGGSSYEQYF,TGCAGTGCTAGAGATCATGGGGGGAGCTCCTACGAGCAGTACTTC,few,TRBJ2-7,-,TRBV20-1
CSVEEGMNEKLFF,TGCAGCGTTGAGGAGGGGATGAATGAAAAACTGTTTTTT,-,TRBJ1-4,-,TRBV29-1
CASSLNPGQGFNEQFF,TGCGCCAGCAGCTTGAATCCGGGACAGGGGTTCAATGAGCAGTTCTTC,few,TRBJ2-1,TRBD1,TRBV5-1
CASSQDFGGRGRYQETQYF,TGTGCCAGCAGCCAAGATTTCGGCGGGAGGGGCCGGTACCAAGAGACCCAGTACTTC,-,TRBJ2-5,TRBD2,TRBV14
CATSGGKNTGELFF,TGTGCCACCAGCGGTGGGAAGAACACCGGGGAGCTGTTTTTT,-,TRBJ2-2,-,TRBV15
CSVGQTDEQFF,TGCAGCGTCGGACAGACGGATGAGCAGTTCTTC,few,TRBJ2-1,-,TRBV29-1
CASSLLGESSYNEQFF,TGTGCCAGCTCACTCCTGGGGGAGAGCTCCTACAATGAGCAGTTCTTC,many,TRBJ2-1,-,TRBV6-1
CSARAKGAGANVLTF,TGCAGTGCTAGAGCCAAAGGTGCTGGGGCCAACGTCCTGACTTTC,few,TRBJ2-6,-,TRBV20-1
CASSHRDRERNEQFF,TGTGCCAGCAGCCACCGGGACAGGGAAAGGAATGAGCAGTTCTTC,-,TRBJ2-1,TRBD1,TRBV27
CSARVLAGVGTGELFF,TGCAGTGCTAGAGTCCTAGCGGGAGTTGGCACCGGGGAGCTGTTTTTT,few,TRBJ2-2,TRBD2,TRBV20-1
CASSLRTGVNEKLFF,TGTGCCAGCAGCTTACGGACAGGGGTGAATGAAAAACTGTTTTTT,many,TRBJ1-4,TRBD1,TRBV7-2
CASSDEAVNTEAFF,TGTGCCAGCAGTGATGAGGCGGTGAACACTGAAGCTTTCTTT,-,TRBJ1-1,-,TRBV2
CASSLYPYEQYF,TGTGCCAGCAGCTTATATCCCTACGAGCAGTACTTC,few,TRBJ2-7,-,TRBV7-2
CASSSGTGVRGGNTEAFF,TGTGCCAGCAGCTCCGGGACAGGGGTCAGAGGGGGGAACACTGAAGCTTTCTTT,many,TRBJ1-1,TRBD1,TRBV7-9
CASSTGTKDQPQHF,TGTGCCAGCTCAACCGGGACAAAGGATCAGCCCCAGCATTTT,-,TRBJ1-5,-,TRBV18
CASSLIFGLAGGRGNEQFF,TGTGCCAGCAGTTTAATCTTTGGACTAGCGGGAGGGCGTGGAAATGAGCAGTTCTTC,many,TRBJ2-1,TRBD2,TRBV27
CRVSGGGDYGYTF,TGCAGAGTGTCCGGGGGGGGAGACTATGGCTACACCTTC,-,TRBJ1-2,-,TRBV20-1
CASSLPSGLFTGELFF,TGTGCCAGCAGTTTACCTAGCGGGTTATTCACCGGGGAGCTGTTTTTT,many,TRBJ2-2,TRBD2,TRBV28
CASSSDSNEQFF,TGTGCCAGCAGCTCAGACAGTAATGAGCAGTTCTTC,few,TRBJ2-1,-,TRBV7-9
CASRDRPSHQETQYF,TGTGCCAGCAGAGACCGACCCTCGCACCAAGAGACCCAGTACTTC,many,TRBJ2-5,-,TRBV6-1
CASSLVGTGTTEAFF,TGTGCCAGCAGCTTAGTAGGGACGGGGACAACTGAAGCTTTCTTT,many,TRBJ1-1,-,TRBV7-9
CASSFPRGEARETQYF,TGTGCCAGCAGCTTTCCCCGGGGGGAGGCCCGGGAGACCCAGTACTTC,many,TRBJ2-5,TRBD2,TRBV7-2
CASSFIQETQYF,TGTGCCAGCAGCTTTATCCAAGAGACCCAGTACTTC,few,TRBJ2-5,-,TRBV7-9
CASSLEAVGAQYF,TGCGCCAGCAGCTTGGAAGCGGTAGGGGCCCAGTACTTC,-,TRBJ2-5,-,TRBV5-1
CSVGTSGRIGEQFF,TGCAGCGTTGGGACTAGCGGGAGGATCGGTGAGCAGTTCTTC,few,TRBJ2-1,TRBD2,TRBV29-1
CASSPGSLDTQYF,TGTGCCAGCTCACCAGGCAGTCTAGATACGCAGTATTTT,few,TRBJ2-3,-,TRBV18
CATSSGANVLTF,TGTGCCACGAGCTCTGGGGCCAACGTCCTGACTTTC,-,TRBJ2-6,-,TRBV2
CASSFPFQGGNFEKLFF,TGTGCCAGCAGCTTCCCTTTCCAAGGGGGGAATTTCGAAAAACTGTTTTTT,many,TRBJ1-4,-,TRBV7-9
CASRTGGGFPEAFF,TGTGCCAGCAGGACAGGGGGCGGTTTCCCTGAAGCTTTCTTT,many,TRBJ1-1,TRBD1,TRBV2
CATLPGNTGELFF,TGTGCCACCCTCCCCGGGAACACCGGGGAGCTGTTTTTT,many,TRBJ2-2,-,TRBV6-1
CASSRGQGGNEQYF,TGTGCCAGCAGTAGGGGACAGGGCGGGAACGAGCAGTACTTC,few,TRBJ2-7,TRBD1,TRBV6-6
CASLAGVGGQPQHF,TGTGCCAGCCTGGCAGGGGTGGGCGGTCAGCCCCAGCATTTT,-,TRBJ1-5,-,TRBV6-1
CASSPGGGPYGYTF,TGTGCCAGCAGCCCCGGGGGAGGGCCCTATGGCTACACCTTC,many,TRBJ1-2,-,TRBV25-1
CASSRQGFQETQYF,TGTGCCAGCAGCCGACAGGGATTCCAAGAGACCCAGTACTTC,-,TRBJ2-5,TRBD1,TRBV5-5
CASSLASGGPPDTQYF,TGCGCCAGCAGCTTGGCAAGCGGGGGGCCCCCAGATACGCAGTATTTT,many,TRBJ2-3,TRBD2,TRBV5-1
CSVGGIQYGYTF,TGCAGCGTTGGCGGGATACAGTATGGCTACACCTTC,few,TRBJ1-2,-,TRBV29-1
CASSLTSDREEYF,TGTGCCAGTAGTCTGACCTCGGACAGGGAGGAGTACTTC,many,TRBJ2-7,TRBD1,TRBV19
CASNLGRDSSYEQYF,TGTGCCAGCAACCTAGGGAGGGACAGCTCCTACGAGCAGTACTTC,many,TRBJ2-7,-,TRBV7-2
CASSLALVGALDTQYF,TGTGCCAGCAGCTTAGCCTTGGTAGGGGCCTTAGATACGCAGTATTTT,many,TRBJ2-3,-,TRBV7-8